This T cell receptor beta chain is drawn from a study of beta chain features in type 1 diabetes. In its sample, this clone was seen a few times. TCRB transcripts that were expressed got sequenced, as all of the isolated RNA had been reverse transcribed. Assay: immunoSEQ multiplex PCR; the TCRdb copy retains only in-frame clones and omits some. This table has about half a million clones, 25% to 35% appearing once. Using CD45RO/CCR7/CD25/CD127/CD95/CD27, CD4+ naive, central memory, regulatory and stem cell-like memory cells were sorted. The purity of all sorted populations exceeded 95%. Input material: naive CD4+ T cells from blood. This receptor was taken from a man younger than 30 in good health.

The CDR3 DNA reads as TGTGCCTGGGCCAAAACAGGGAACGGTGAGACCCAGTACTTC. It specifies CAWAKTGNGETQYF. V and J are TRBV30 and TRBJ2-5, with D tentatively TRBD1 (6 bases). The V gene lost 5 bases and the J gene lost 5 bases, with 18 bases spanning the gap. The CDR3 sequence is 14 residues long. Germline CDR1 reads GTSNPN; CDR2 reads SVGIG (reference sequence).